One and the same sample provided the 32 T cell receptor beta chains below, sequenced in a study of T-cell memory formation after mild COVID-19. In TCRdb, the 5' RACE reads were re-called with MiXCR into one record per CDR3 protein. In the table there are about 110,000 distinct CDR3 sequences, over 20% of which are singletons. Input material: PBMCs or a T cell subset sorted from them (not recorded which). These receptors were collected from a man aged 18 to 30 who had mild COVID-19 (a few samples of this study predate the infection). Cell type and time point are not known.

The chain couples TRBV7-9 to TRBJ2-3; TRBD2 aligns across 11 bases. CDR3 length: 15 amino acids. Germline trimming cut 5 bases from V and 2 bases from J; bases unmatched to any gene: 3. Germline V gene data show CDR1 as SEHNR and CDR2 as FQNEAQ (reference sequence). DNA of the CDR3: TGTGCCAGCAGCGAGACTAGCGGGGACACAGATACGCAGTATTTT. As protein: CASSETSGDTDTQYF.

The chain recombines TRBV4-3 with TRBJ1-4; no reliable D call. The CDR3 runs 14 residues. V lost 0 bases and J 5 bases, leaving 7 bases between the germline ends. CDR1 is LGHNA and CDR2 is YSLEER in the germline V gene. Here the CDR3 reads CASSQDLVNEKLFF. The CDR3 DNA reads TGCGCCAGCAGCCAAGATTTGGTAAATGAAAAACTGTTTTTT.

The chain has TRBV6-6 and TRBJ2-3; weak D call: TRBD2 (6 bases). Trimming removed 5 bases from V and 4 bases from J, with 16 bases in between. Germline V gene data show CDR1 as MNHNY and CDR2 as SVGAGI (reference sequence). CDR3 length: 15 residues. The CDR3, as DNA: TGTGCCAGCAGTCGCTACTCTCCTAGCGCAGATACGCAGTATTTT. The encoded protein is CASSRYSPSADTQYF.

The chain joins TRBV9 to TRBJ2-5, with D hard to call. V shed 4 bases and J shed 4 bases, with 17 bases lying between them. The germline V gene encodes CDR1 SGDLS and CDR2 YYNGEE. This CDR3 contains 15 residues. For the CDR3, the DNA is TGTGCCAGCAGCTTTGGCTTATCCACCTTAGAGACCCAGTACTTC. Its translation is CASSFGLSTLETQYF. The variable domain in full, completed from reference TRBV9 and TRBJ2-5, reads DSGVTQTPKHLITATGQRVTLRCSPRSGDLSVYWYQQSLDQGLQFLIQYYNGEERAKGNILERFSAQQFPDLHSELNLSSLELGDSALYFCASSFGLSTLETQYFGPGTRLLVL.

V and J are TRBV11-2 and TRBJ2-1; 15 bases line up with TRBD2. CDR3 length equals 19 residues. Germline V lookup: CDR1 SGHAT, CDR2 FQNNGV. The trim removed 4 bases at V and 1 base at J, leaving 8 bases unmatched. CDR3 in DNA: TGTGCCAGCAGCTCACCGGGACTAGCGGGGGGACGTTCCTACAATGAGCAGTTCTTC. This codes for CASSSPGLAGGRSYNEQFF.

The V call is TRBV5-1, the J call TRBJ2-5; weak D call: TRBD1 (5 bases). CDR3 size: 14 residues. Between the trimmed V and J ends, which lost 1 base and 0 bases, there was a span of 7 bases. From germline, CDR1 is SGHRS and CDR2 YFSETQ. The CDR3 DNA reads TGCGCCAGCAGCTTGACAGGACACCAAGAGACCCAGTACTTC. Translating it yields CASSLTGHQETQYF.

The V and J genes are TRBV3-1 and TRBJ2-5, with 8 bases matching TRBD1. V shed 4 bases and J 4 bases; nucleotides not matched to a gene: 5. Germline CDR1 reads LGHDT; CDR2 reads YNNKEL (reference sequence). The CDR3 loop spans 14 amino acids. CDR3 nucleotide sequence: TGTGCCAGCAGCCGGAACGACAGGGGAGAGACCCAGTACTTC. Protein sequence: CASSRNDRGETQYF.

The chain couples TRBV5-1 to TRBJ2-7, with TRBD1 identical over 9 bases. Germline V gene data show CDR1 as SGHRS and CDR2 as YFSETQ. V lost 7 bases to trimming and J lost 5 bases; unmatched junction nucleotides: 10. This CDR3 has 14 amino acids. CDR3 in amino acids: CASGVRDRADEQYF. The CDR3 DNA is TGCGCCAGCGGAGTGCGGGACAGGGCTGACGAGCAGTACTTC.

This clonotype was observed a few times. The chain carries TRBV2 and TRBJ1-2; D is possibly TRBD1 (6 bases). The CDR3 spans 12 residues. Trimming left V 7 bases short and J 6 bases short, with 12 bases between. Looked up from germline, CDR1 is SNHLY and CDR2 is FYNNEI. The CDR3 loop reads CASIRGSDGYTF. The CDR3 bases are TGTGCCAGCATTAGGGGGTCGGATGGCTACACCTTC.

The chain links TRBV7-3 to TRBJ1-6; possibly TRBD1 for D (6 bases). In germline, CDR1 is SGHTA, CDR2 FQGTGA. This CDR3 comprises 15 residues. With 0 bases removed from V and 6 bases from J, the gap between germline ends came to 9 bases. CDR3 DNA: TGTGCCAGCAGCTTAACGCCGGACAGTAATTCACCCCTCCACTTT. Translating gives CASSLTPDSNSPLHF.

The sample holds a few counts of this clonotype. In DNA, the CDR3 is TGTGCCAGCAGCCCCCGCCTCCGGAGCTCCTACGAGCAGTACTTC. This codes for CASSPRLRSSYEQYF. The chain combines TRBV7-9 with TRBJ2-7, with D unresolved. V lost 5 bases and J 0 bases, leaving 14 bases between the germline ends. The CDR3 spans 15 residues. CDR1 is SEHNR and CDR2 is FQNEAQ in the germline V gene (reference sequence).

This clonotype was seen a handful of times. CDR3 in amino acids: CASSRDRGRIYGYTF. In nucleotides, the CDR3 is TGTGCCAGCAGTCGGGACAGGGGCCGAATCTATGGCTACACCTTC. V is TRBV12-3 or TRBV12-4 and J is TRBJ1-2; 10 positions match TRBD1. This CDR3 comprises 15 residues. The V and J ends lost 5 bases and 4 bases, in that order; junction bases with no gene match: 7.

The rearrangement links TRBV7-6 to TRBJ2-3, with D possibly being TRBD1 (5 bases). The CDR3 is 14 residues long. The germline V gene has CDR1 SGHVS and CDR2 FNYEAQ. Deletions cut 2 bases from V and 1 base from J, with 7 bases between. This chain's CDR3 is CASSLMTGTDTQYF. The CDR3 nucleotides read TGTGCCAGCAGCTTAATGACAGGCACAGATACGCAGTATTTT.

The genes are TRBV5-6 and TRBJ2-7; either TRBD1 or TRBD2 may fit D (6 bases each). CDR3 size: 15 residues. Trimming took off 1 base at V and 4 bases at J, with 15 bases between the two ends. Per the germline V gene, CDR1 is SGHDT and CDR2 is YYEEEE. The CDR3 sequence is CASSLTLGGGYEQYV. CDR3 bases: TGTGCCAGCAGCTTGACCCTAGGGGGAGGTTACGAGCAGTACGTC.

The chain employs TRBV4-1 and TRBJ1-6, with D perhaps matching TRBD1 (6 bases). V was trimmed by 0 bases and J by 10 bases, leaving 16 bases between them. This CDR3 is 16 amino acids long. From germline, CDR1 is MGHRA and CDR2 YSYEKL. CDR3 in DNA: TGCGCCAGCAGCCAAGACCTAACAGGGACGGGATCACCCCTCCACTTT. It encodes CASSQDLTGTGSPLHF.

The rearrangement joins TRBV4-3 to TRBJ2-5; D remains unclear. Germline assignment: CDR1 LGHNA and CDR2 YSLEER. The CDR3 sequence is 15 residues long. The V gene lost 0 bases and the J gene lost 4 bases, with 12 bases spanning the gap. CDR3 in DNA: TGCGCCAGCAGCCAAGATCGAGGCCTCGGAGAGACCCAGTACTTC. Translation: CASSQDRGLGETQYF.

The chain links TRBV7-9 to TRBJ2-3, with 9 bases matching TRBD2. The CDR3 is made up of 14 amino acids. CDR1 SEHNR and CDR2 FQNEAQ come from the germline V gene (reference sequence). With 4 bases clipped from V and 5 bases from J, the junction kept 4 bases outside the gene matches. This CDR3 reads CASSSGLARDTQYF. The CDR3 DNA reads TGTGCCAGCAGCTCTGGACTAGCGAGAGATACGCAGTATTTT.

V gene TRBV5-1 combines with J gene TRBJ1-1; D gene ambiguous. The CDR3 has 17 amino acids. The V end was cut by 7 bases, the J end by 1 base, with 23 bases between. The germline gives CDR1 SGHRS, CDR2 YFSETQ. The CDR3 bases are TGCGCCAGCCACCTAGGGCGGGTGGACGGACGGAACACTGAAGCTTTCTTT. It yields the protein CASHLGRVDGRNTEAFF.

Notes on this clonotype: The junction and the germline gene differ at one end; a read error may be behind it. The chain is built from TRBV7-9 and TRBJ2-7; TRBD1 agrees at 7 bases. This CDR3 spans 14 amino acids. Germline V gene data show CDR1 as SEHNR and CDR2 as FQNEAQ (reference sequence). CDR3 protein: CSSSPEGQNYEQYF. Here the CDR3 DNA reads TGTTCCAGCAGCCCAGAGGGACAGAACTACGAGCAGTACTTC.

The chain carries TRBV7-9 and TRBJ2-6; unclear D gene. In germline, CDR1 is SEHNR, CDR2 FQNEAQ (reference sequence). V shed 1 base and J shed 0 bases, with 7 bases lying between them. This CDR3 has 16 residues. The DNA of the CDR3 is TGTGCCAGCAGCTTAGAAGTCATCTCTGGGGCCAACGTCCTGACTTTC. This gives the protein CASSLEVISGANVLTF. Full variable domain (remainder filled in from reference TRBV7-9 and TRBJ2-6): DTGVSQNPRHKITKRGQNVTFRCDPISEHNRLYWYRQTLGQGPEFLTYFQNEAQLEKSRLLSDRFSAERPKGSFSTLEIQRTEQGDSAMYLCASSLEVISGANVLTFGAGSRLTVL.

This clonotype was recorded a few times. The chain joins TRBV25-1 to TRBJ2-3; maybe TRBD1 (6 bases). V lost 7 bases and J 1 base, leaving 12 bases between the germline ends. Per germline, CDR1 MGHDK and CDR2 SYGVNS. This CDR3 comprises 14 residues. The CDR3 nucleotides read TGTGCCAGCACATCAGGGGCTGGCACAGATACGCAGTATTTT. Translation: CASTSGAGTDTQYF.

This sequence joins TRBV4-1 and TRBJ2-7, with a weak D call TRBD1 (6 bases). Trimming left V 5 bases short and J 0 bases short, with 14 bases between. The CDR3 is 15 amino acids. Germline CDR1 and CDR2: MGHRA and YSYEKL. In DNA, the CDR3 is TGCGCCAGCAGCAAGCAGGGGCCCCCCTCCTACGAGCAGTACTTC. Amino acids: CASSKQGPPSYEQYF.

This clonotype was picked up a small number of times. The chain combines TRBV7-9 with TRBJ2-1; 10 bases are a match to TRBD2. CDR1 is SEHNR, CDR2 FQNEAQ, per germline (reference sequence). After removal of 6 bases from V and 6 bases from J, the junction contained 5 bases not matched to a gene. The CDR3 loop spans 14 amino acids. The CDR3 loop reads CASRRSSGGNEQFF. The CDR3 DNA reads as TGTGCCAGCAGGCGATCTAGCGGGGGCAATGAGCAGTTCTTC.

This chain joins TRBV7-9 and TRBJ1-2; D not resolved. Looked up from germline, CDR1 is SEHNR and CDR2 is FQNEAQ (reference sequence). This CDR3 is built from 12 residues. Trimming left V 7 bases short and J 3 bases short, with 9 bases between. The CDR3 DNA sequence: TGTGCCAGCACCAACAAAGACTATGGCTACACCTTC. Amino acids: CASTNKDYGYTF.

V gene TRBV25-1 combines with J gene TRBJ1-4; tentative D call: TRBD1 (6 bases). The CDR3 has 13 amino acids. The germline V and J ends were trimmed by 7 bases and 2 bases, with 8 bases remaining between them. Germline V gene lookup returns CDR1 MGHDK and CDR2 SYGVNS. CDR3 DNA: TGTGCCAGCACAGGGGCGACTAATGAAAAACTGTTTTTT. It encodes CASTGATNEKLFF.

The V call is TRBV4-3, the J call TRBJ1-6; a possible D gene is TRBD1 (6 bases). The CDR3 is 13 amino acids. The germline V gene has CDR1 LGHNA and CDR2 YSLEER. The V end was cut by 5 bases, the J end by 9 bases, with 11 bases between. The CDR3 DNA reads as TGCGCCAGCAGCTCCGGGGGCCTTTCACCCCTCCACTTT. Encoded protein: CASSSGGLSPLHF.

This clonotype was detected a few times. J is TRBJ1-2 and V is TRBV20-1, with D possibly matching TRBD1 (5 bases). The V and J ends lost 6 bases and 4 bases respectively, with 12 bases between them. Looked up from germline, CDR1 is DFQATT and CDR2 is SNEGSKA (reference sequence). The CDR3 extends over 12 amino acids. CDR3 protein: CSAKTEVYGYTF. The CDR3 nucleotides are TGCAGTGCGAAGACAGAAGTCTATGGCTACACCTTC.

The rearrangement links TRBV6-6 to TRBJ1-2, with 9 bases fitting TRBD1. Germline CDR1 is MNHNY and CDR2 is SVGAGI (reference sequence). The CDR3 extends over 18 amino acids. After removal of 2 bases from V and 3 bases from J, the junction contained 13 bases not matched to a gene. In nucleotides, the CDR3 is TGTGCCAGCAGTTACCGCTTTTCCGGGACAGGGAGTCACTATGGCTACACCTTC. It specifies CASSYRFSGTGSHYGYTF.

In its sample, this clonotype was seen many times. The CDR3 nucleotides read TGCGCCAGCAGCCCACGACCAGTACAGTCCGGGGAGCTGTTTTTT. Translation: CASSPRPVQSGELFF. This sequence joins TRBV4-3 and TRBJ2-2; D is unresolved. Between the trimmed V and J ends, which lost 4 bases and 6 bases, there was a span of 15 bases. CDR3 length: 15 amino acids. Germline V gene lookup returns CDR1 LGHNA and CDR2 YSLEER.

Points on this clonotype: A much more abundant neighbour one base away suggests this may be a read error. The chain uses TRBV2 and TRBJ1-2; D not certain. CDR1 and CDR2 from the germline V gene are SNHLY and FYNNEI. CDR3 size: 14 residues. Trimming stripped 0 bases from V and 0 bases from J, with 5 bases between. CDR3: CASSEAPSNYGYTF. In DNA, the CDR3 is TGTGCCAGCAGTGAAGCCCCATCTAACTATGGCTACACCTTC.

The rearrangement joins TRBV13 to TRBJ2-3; possibly TRBD2 for D (6 bases). The V end was cut by 3 bases, the J end by 1 base, with 11 bases between. Germline CDR1 reads PRHDT; CDR2 reads FYEKMQ (reference sequence). There are 15 residues in the CDR3. CDR3 sequence reads: CASSFGASGTDTQYF. CDR3 coding DNA: TGTGCCAGCAGCTTCGGGGCTAGCGGCACAGATACGCAGTATTTT.

The CDR3: CASSPLWGGLADTQYF. The CDR3, as DNA: TGTGCCAGCAGCCCCCTCTGGGGGGGGCTAGCAGATACGCAGTATTTT. The gene calls are TRBV7-9 and TRBJ2-3; perhaps TRBD2 as D (7 bases). Trimming took 5 bases from V and 4 from J, leaving 19 bases between them. Germline loops: CDR1 SEHNR, CDR2 FQNEAQ (reference sequence). The CDR3 runs to 16 residues.